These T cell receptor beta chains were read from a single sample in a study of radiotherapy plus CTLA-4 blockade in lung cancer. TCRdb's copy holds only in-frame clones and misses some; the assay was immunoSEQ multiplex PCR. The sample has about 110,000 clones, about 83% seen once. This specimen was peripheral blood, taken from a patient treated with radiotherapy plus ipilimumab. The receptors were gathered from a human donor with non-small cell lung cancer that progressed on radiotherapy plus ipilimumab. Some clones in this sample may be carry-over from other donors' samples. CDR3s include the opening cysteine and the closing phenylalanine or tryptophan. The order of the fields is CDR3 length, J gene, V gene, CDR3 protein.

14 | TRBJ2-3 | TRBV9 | CASSPRPSTDTQYF
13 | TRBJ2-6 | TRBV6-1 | CASREAGANVLTF
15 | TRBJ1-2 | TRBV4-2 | CASSQAQVIGYGYTF
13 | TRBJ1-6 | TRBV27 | CASASSYNSPLHF
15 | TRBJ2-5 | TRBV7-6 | CASTPGLGRGETQYF
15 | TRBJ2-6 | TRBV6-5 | CASSITFSGANVLTF
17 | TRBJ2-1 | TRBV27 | CASSSVLAGGLYNEQFF
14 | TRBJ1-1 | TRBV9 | CASSVAPENTEAFF
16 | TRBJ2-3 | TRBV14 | CASSPIGTFSVDTQYF
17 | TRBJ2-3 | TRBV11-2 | CASSFSTGFGGTDTQYF
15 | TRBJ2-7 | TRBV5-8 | CASSAYRGRGYEQYF
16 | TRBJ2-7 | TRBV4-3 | CASSQEYPAGAYEQYF
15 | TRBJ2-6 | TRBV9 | CASSVVGSGANVLTF
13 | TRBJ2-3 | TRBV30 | CAWGTSGADTQYF
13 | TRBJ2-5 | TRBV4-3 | CASSPQSRGIQYF
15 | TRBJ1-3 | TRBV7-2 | CASSLAWGTGNTIYF
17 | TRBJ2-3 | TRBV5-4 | CASSLDGAGLVIGTQYF
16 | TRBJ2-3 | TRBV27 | CASSLRGAAVTDTQYF
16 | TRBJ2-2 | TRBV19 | CASSVAGGPIGGELFF
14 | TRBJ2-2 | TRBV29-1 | CSVGEGAGTGELFF
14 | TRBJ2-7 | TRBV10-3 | CAISEYRAPYEQYF
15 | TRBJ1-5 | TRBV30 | CAWSGGPFGNQPQHF
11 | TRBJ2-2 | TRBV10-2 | CASRGTGELFF
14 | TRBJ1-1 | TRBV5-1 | CASSLGTGILEAFF
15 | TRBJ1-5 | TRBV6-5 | CASSSGVERNQPQHF
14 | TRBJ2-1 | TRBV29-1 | CSVEHYPTYNEQFF
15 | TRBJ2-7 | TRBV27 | CASSLSNRGPYEQYF
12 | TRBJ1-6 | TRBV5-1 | CASSPRRRYEHF
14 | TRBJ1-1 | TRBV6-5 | CASSYSPGNTEAFF
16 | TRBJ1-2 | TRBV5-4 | CASSRGQGHLEYGYTF
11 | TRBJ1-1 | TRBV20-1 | CSVEENTEAFF
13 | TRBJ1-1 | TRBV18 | CASSRSRTLEAFF
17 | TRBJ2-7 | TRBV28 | CASSLYQLAGVSYEQYF
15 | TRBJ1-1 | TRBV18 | CASSRGQGARTEAFF
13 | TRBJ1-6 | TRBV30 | CAWMGTGASPLHF
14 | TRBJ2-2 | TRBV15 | CATSRTGGTGELFF
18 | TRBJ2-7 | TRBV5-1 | CASSPTSGALNRYYEQYF
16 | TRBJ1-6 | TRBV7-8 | CASSVTAGSHNPPLHF
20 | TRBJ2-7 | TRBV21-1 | CASSIKGNLGHRFKFYEQYF
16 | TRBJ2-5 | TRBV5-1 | CASSLAMISQHRTQYF
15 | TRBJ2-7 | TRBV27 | CASSLSEGGTYEQYF
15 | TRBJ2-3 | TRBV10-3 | CAISDPSGSTDTQYF
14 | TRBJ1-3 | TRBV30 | CAWSTGSSGNTIYF
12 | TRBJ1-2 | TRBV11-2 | CASSMENYGYTF
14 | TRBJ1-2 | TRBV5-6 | CASSLEGAFGGYTF
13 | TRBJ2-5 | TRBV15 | CATSRGWGETQYF
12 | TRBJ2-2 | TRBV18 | CASSPVPGELFF
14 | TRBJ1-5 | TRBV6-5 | CASSYSLGSQPQHF
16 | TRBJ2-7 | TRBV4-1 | CASSHRGQGEGYEQYF
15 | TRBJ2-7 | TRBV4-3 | CASSQDRGFSYEQYF
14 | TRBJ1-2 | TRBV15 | CATSDNRDIPGYTF
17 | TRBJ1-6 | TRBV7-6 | CASSPGTGESPHSPLHF
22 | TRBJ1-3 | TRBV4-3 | CASSQDLPKLDRTSPAGNTIYF